Shown below are 31 T cell receptor beta chains from a single sample sequenced in a study of T cells in Graves' hyperthyroidism and ophthalmopathy (dated by TCRdb to about 2019). The library was produced with multiplex PCR. Instrument used: Illumina HiSeq 2000. The TCR beta CDR3 regions were amplified from RNA transcripts. The TCR CDR3 was subjected to a first round of RT-PCR using the HTBI primer set and the Qiagen OneStep RT-PCR kit. The public reads were quality trimmed at Q25 with fastp and then assembled into clones with MiXCR by TCRdb, keeping productive beta chains. Under each unique CDR3 protein, matching rows form one entry showing the most common genes and DNA. Across this sample there are roughly 750,000 distinct CDR3 sequences, with less than 20% seen only once. Of the sample, roughly 8% is held by the ten largest clones. Sequenced material: blood. The origin of the receptors is a man aged 18 to 35 with Graves' hyperthyroidism.

This clonotype came up many times. This rearrangement joins TRBV7-2 to TRBJ2-3; D might be TRBD2 (5 bases). Trimming cost V 4 bases and J 4 bases, with 18 bases left between them. The CDR3 covers 16 residues. Germline V gives CDR1 SGHTA, CDR2 FQGNSA. Here the CDR3 reads CASSSGLTMRADTQYF. Written as DNA, the CDR3 is TGTGCCAGCAGCTCCGGACTGACCATGAGGGCAGATACGCAGTATTTT. The entire variable domain, with the rest obtained from reference TRBV7-2 and TRBJ2-3, is as follows: GAGVSQSPSNKVTEKGKDVELRCDPISGHTALYWYRQSLGQGLEFLIYFQGNSAPDKSGLPSDRFSAERTGGSVSTLTIQRTQQEDSAVYLCASSSGLTMRADTQYFGPGTRLTVL.

At least ten counts were recorded for this clonotype. The chain couples TRBV12-3 or TRBV12-4 to TRBJ2-1, with 10 bases fitting TRBD2. The CDR3 consists of 13 residues. With V trimmed by 7 bases and J by 8 bases, 5 bases remained unmatched. CDR3 residues: CASTRTSGDEQFF. In DNA form, the CDR3 reads TGTGCCAGCACGCGGACTAGCGGTGATGAGCAGTTCTTC.

The chain links TRBV3-1 to TRBJ2-2, with 11 bases fitting TRBD2. CDR3 length: 17 amino acids. V was pared by 4 bases and J by 6 bases, with 10 bases of the junction left unmatched. Per germline, CDR1 LGHDT and CDR2 YNNKEL (reference sequence). The CDR3 sequence is CASSPIGLAGVPGELFF. The CDR3 coding sequence is TGTGCCAGCAGCCCCATCGGACTAGCGGGCGTCCCCGGGGAGCTGTTTTTT. Together with reference TRBV3-1 and TRBJ2-2, the CDR3 gives the full variable domain: DTAVSQTPKYLVTQMGNDKSIKCEQNLGHDTMYWYKQDSKKFLKIMFSYNNKELIINETVPNRFSPKSPDKAHLNLHINSLELGDSAVYFCASSPIGLAGVPGELFFGEGSRLTVL.

The V gene is TRBV27, the J gene TRBJ2-3, with 9 nucleotides matching TRBD2. Trimming at V came to 6 bases and at J to 0 bases, leaving 10 bases not matched to a gene. The CDR3 runs 17 residues. The V gene's germline CDR1 is MNHEY and CDR2 SMNVEV (reference sequence). The CDR3 loop is CASRPASGILSTDTQYF. DNA of the CDR3: TGTGCCAGCAGACCGGCTAGCGGGATCTTGAGCACAGATACGCAGTATTTT.

The sample holds many counts of this clonotype. The V gene is TRBV11-2, the J gene TRBJ2-1; D is ambiguous. The V gene's germline CDR1 is SGHAT and CDR2 FQNNGV. Trimming left V 1 base short and J 7 bases short, with 5 bases between. The CDR3 is made up of 12 amino acids. The CDR3 is CASSLVENEQFF. In nucleotides, the CDR3 is TGTGCCAGCAGCTTAGTGGAGAATGAGCAGTTCTTC.

This chain uses TRBV10-3 with TRBJ1-1; 8 bases agree with TRBD1. The CDR3 totals 13 residues. Germline V lookup: CDR1 ENHRY, CDR2 SYGVKD. The V gene end was trimmed by 7 bases and the J gene end by 3 bases; junction bases not matched to a gene: 4. The CDR3 is CAITRQGYTEAFF. The CDR3 DNA is TGTGCCATCACCCGACAGGGGTACACTGAAGCTTTCTTT.

The chain carries TRBV4-3 and TRBJ2-7; D is ambiguous. Deletions cut 1 base from V and 6 bases from J, with 16 bases between. Germline loops: CDR1 LGHNA, CDR2 YSLEER. CDR3 length: 15 residues. The CDR3 sequence is CASSQVAPFDGEQYF. In nucleotides, the CDR3 is TGCGCCAGCAGCCAAGTTGCCCCTTTTGACGGCGAGCAGTACTTC.

This clonotype was detected only a few times. The chain has TRBV20-1 and TRBJ1-5; 7 nucleotides line up with TRBD1. The CDR3 runs to 14 residues. Germline-derived CDR1 and CDR2 are DFQATT and SNEGSKA (reference sequence). The junction had 6 bases not matched to a gene; V was cut back by 4 bases and J by 3 bases. CDR3 amino acids: CSAKGQPLNQPQHF. The DNA of the CDR3 is TGCAGTGCTAAGGGACAGCCCCTCAATCAGCCCCAGCATTTT.

The V call is TRBV14, the J call TRBJ1-1; no firm D call. Germline CDR1 is SGHDN and CDR2 is FVKESK. Trimming removed 1 base at V and 4 bases at J, with 13 bases between. This CDR3 contains 15 residues. In DNA, the CDR3 is TGTGCCAGCAGCCAAGTGGGAGGGATAACCACTGAAGCTTTCTTT. Translating gives CASSQVGGITTEAFF.

The V gene is TRBV12-3 or TRBV12-4, the J gene TRBJ1-1; possible D gene TRBD1, 5 bases. Trimming left V 6 bases short and J 3 bases short, with 17 bases between. The CDR3 runs to 15 residues. The CDR3 DNA reads TGTGCCAGCAGGCCGACCCAGGTAGGGGACACTGAAGCTTTCTTT. Protein: CASRPTQVGDTEAFF.

The chain links TRBV2 to TRBJ2-1, with 15 bases identical to TRBD2. From germline, CDR1 is SNHLY and CDR2 FYNNEI. The CDR3 runs to 15 residues. The trim removed 4 bases at V and 6 bases at J, leaving 1 base unmatched. Written as DNA, the CDR3 is TGTGCCAGCAGTGGGACTAGCGGGAGGGGCAATGAGCAGTTCTTC. Protein: CASSGTSGRGNEQFF.

This clonotype was recorded many times. This chain connects TRBV12-3 or TRBV12-4 to TRBJ1-1; D is ambiguous. V lost 3 bases, J lost 7 bases, and 12 bases lay in between. This CDR3 has 13 residues. The CDR3 DNA sequence: TGTGCCAGCAGTTTGTGGCGACGGTTTGAAGCTTTCTTT. Protein product: CASSLWRRFEAFF.

This clonotype was counted at least ten times. The V gene is TRBV7-8, the J gene TRBJ2-7, with D uncertain. V was shortened by 2 bases and J by 0 bases, with 8 bases between the two germline ends. This CDR3 comprises 14 residues. Germline lookup yields CDR1 SGHVS and CDR2 FQNEAQ. The CDR3 region has the DNA TGTGCCAGCAGCTTAAATCACCACTCCTACGAGCAGTACTTC. Translating it yields CASSLNHHSYEQYF.

This clonotype turned up a few times. The rearrangement links TRBV20-1 to TRBJ2-1; TRBD1 or TRBD2 may be the D gene (5 bases each). V was cut by 5 bases and J by 4 bases, with 15 bases left in between. There are 14 residues in the CDR3. The germline gives CDR1 DFQATT, CDR2 SNEGSKA (reference sequence). CDR3 region: CSASTGPKYNEQFF. CDR3 DNA sequence: TGCAGTGCTTCTACGGGACCCAAATACAATGAGCAGTTCTTC.

This chain joins TRBV7-9 and TRBJ2-3; unclear D gene. Germline values: CDR1 SEHNR, CDR2 FQNEAQ (reference sequence). With 2 bases removed from V and 9 bases from J, the gap between germline ends came to 3 bases. This CDR3 has 10 amino acids. This CDR3 reads CASSLLTQYF. The CDR3 DNA is TGTGCCAGCAGCTTATTAACGCAGTATTTT.

This chain uses TRBV2 with TRBJ2-2; the match to TRBD1 covers 8 bases. Losses at the gene ends were 3 bases for V and 7 bases for J; bases not matched to a gene: 7. Germline V gene data show CDR1 as SNHLY and CDR2 as FYNNEI. The CDR3 runs to 15 residues. CDR3 residues: CASSEAGGSVGELFF. The CDR3 DNA reads TGTGCCAGCAGTGAGGCAGGGGGCTCTGTCGGGGAGCTGTTTTTT. Full variable domain (remainder filled in from reference TRBV2 and TRBJ2-2): EPEVTQTPSHQVTQMGQEVILRCVPISNHLYFYWYRQILGQKVEFLVSFYNNEISEKSEIFDDQFSVERPDGSNFTLKIRSTKLEDSAMYFCASSEAGGSVGELFFGEGSRLTVL.

This clonotype showed up many times. The J gene is TRBJ2-1, the V gene TRBV11-2, with TRBD2 identical over 16 bases. The trim removed 6 bases at V and 0 bases at J, leaving 14 bases unmatched. Germline CDR1 SGHAT, CDR2 FQNNGV. The CDR3 runs 21 residues. CDR3 DNA sequence: TGTGCCAGCAGACATATACGTAAGGGACTAGCGGGGGGGAGCTCCTACAATGAGCAGTTCTTC. This encodes CASRHIRKGLAGGSSYNEQFF.

The V gene is TRBV20-1, the J gene TRBJ2-1; 7 bases fit TRBD1. The length of the CDR3 is 15 residues. CDR1 and CDR2 from the germline V gene are DFQATT and SNEGSKA (reference sequence). V lost 1 base and J lost 4; bases outside the gene matches: 7. CDR3 protein: CSARARTGYYNEQFF. CDR3 coding DNA: TGCAGTGCTAGAGCCCGGACAGGTTATTACAATGAGCAGTTCTTC.

The chain employs TRBV11-2 and TRBJ2-1; 10 nucleotides agree with TRBD2. This CDR3 region has 15 residues. Germline CDR1 is SGHAT and CDR2 is FQNNGV. The J segment lost 5 bases and the V segment lost 5 bases, leaving 6 bases of the junction unmatched. In DNA form, the CDR3 reads TGTGCCAGCAGCGAGCGGACTAGCGGAAACAATGAGCAGTTCTTC. It specifies CASSERTSGNNEQFF. The variable domain in full, with the rest retrieved from reference TRBV11-2 and TRBJ2-1, is EAGVAQSPRYKIIEKRQSVAFWCNPISGHATLYWYQQILGQGPKLLIQFQNNGVVDDSQLPKDRFSAERLKGVDSTLKIQPAKLEDSAVYLCASSERTSGNNEQFFGPGTRLTVL.

This clonotype was counted at least ten times. The chain carries TRBV29-1 and TRBJ2-7, with TRBD2 matching 11 bases. The V and J ends lost 4 bases and 2 bases, in that order; junction bases with no gene match: 4. The CDR3 has 14 amino acids. In germline, CDR1 is SQVTM, CDR2 ANQGSEA. CDR3 in amino acids: CSVAGTSGPYEQYF. The CDR3 nucleotides read TGCAGCGTTGCCGGGACTAGCGGTCCCTACGAGCAGTACTTC.

This chain joins TRBV5-1 and TRBJ2-7; 8 bases are shared with TRBD1. The CDR3 has 15 residues. Trimming took 1 base from V and 6 from J; bases not matched to a gene: 9. The germline gives CDR1 SGHRS, CDR2 YFSETQ. As DNA, the CDR3 is TGCGCCAGCAGCTTGTACCTCGGACAGGGTTCCGAGCAGTACTTC. Translation: CASSLYLGQGSEQYF.

The rearrangement links TRBV18 to TRBJ2-5; 9 bases fit TRBD1. Germline V gene sequence: CDR1 KGHSH, CDR2 LQKENI. The J segment lost 5 bases and the V segment lost 3 bases, leaving 13 bases of the junction unmatched. This CDR3 is 17 amino acids long. This chain's CDR3 is CASSPLGQGIFTETQYF. The DNA for the CDR3 is TGTGCCAGCTCACCCCTTGGACAGGGGATATTCACGGAGACCCAGTACTTC.

This clonotype was observed a few times. The chain links TRBV29-1 to TRBJ2-3, with D perhaps matching TRBD1 or TRBD2 (6 bases each). The CDR3 is made up of 17 amino acids. Germline loops: CDR1 SQVTM, CDR2 ANQGSEA. With 4 bases removed from V and 4 bases from J, the gap between germline ends came to 24 bases. The chain's CDR3 is CSVAAGGGVSRADTQYF. CDR3 DNA: TGCAGCGTTGCAGCCGGGGGCGGTGTTTCGCGCGCAGATACGCAGTATTTT.

This clonotype was recorded many times. The genes are TRBV2 and TRBJ1-6; no clear D. CDR1 is SNHLY, CDR2 FYNNEI, per germline. The CDR3 extends over 15 amino acids. V was shortened by 6 bases and J by 1 base, with 10 bases between the two germline ends. The CDR3 region has the DNA TGTGCCAGCAGGCGTCCGGCGTCCTATAATTCACCCCTCCACTTT. Its translation is CASRRPASYNSPLHF.

This clonotype came up a few times. The V gene is TRBV7-2, the J gene TRBJ1-2; D remains ambiguous. The CDR3 length is 15 residues. The V gene's germline CDR1 is SGHTA and CDR2 FQGNSA. The germline V and J ends were trimmed by 5 bases and 4 bases, with 17 bases remaining between them. CDR3 in amino acids: CASSTQPGLGYGYTF. The CDR3 DNA follows: TGTGCCAGCAGCACCCAGCCCGGGTTGGGCTATGGCTACACCTTC. The whole variable domain, filled in from reference TRBV7-2 and TRBJ1-2, reads GAGVSQSPSNKVTEKGKDVELRCDPISGHTALYWYRQSLGQGLEFLIYFQGNSAPDKSGLPSDRFSAERTGGSVSTLTIQRTQQEDSAVYLCASSTQPGLGYGYTFGSGTRLTVV.

This clonotype was seen a few times. This chain uses TRBV24-1 with TRBJ2-5; TRBD1 is a possible D gene (5 bases). Trimming pared 2 bases from V and 0 bases from J, leaving 9 bases between. The CDR3 covers 15 residues. Germline V CDR1 and CDR2: KGHDR, SFDVKD. CDR3 protein: CATSDSAGYQETQYF. The CDR3 DNA reads TGTGCCACCAGTGATTCGGCAGGGTACCAAGAGACCCAGTACTTC.

Many counts were recorded for this clonotype. The chain joins TRBV15 to TRBJ1-1; TRBD1 matches at 8 bases. Germline V lookup: CDR1 LNHNV, CDR2 YYDKDF (reference sequence). The V and J ends lost 0 bases and 6 bases, in that order; junction bases with no gene match: 12. The CDR3 length is 17 residues. The CDR3 DNA follows: TGTGCCACCAGCAGAGAACCCCTAGACAGGGGAAGTTCTGAAGCTTTCTTT. Its translation is CATSREPLDRGSSEAFF.

A word on this clonotype: A much larger clone lies a single base off, so this may be a read error. The chain employs TRBV28 and TRBJ1-1; 7 bases map to TRBD1. CDR1 and CDR2 from the germline V gene are MDHEN and SYDVKM. This CDR3 region has 14 residues. The CDR3: CASSLRGLNTEASF. As DNA, the CDR3 is TGTGCCAGCAGTTTAAGGGGGCTAAACACTGAAGCTTCCTTT.

The chain links TRBV6-1 to TRBJ2-4; 7 bases line up with TRBD2. The V segment lost 1 base and the J segment 5 bases; nucleotides outside the gene matches: 5. The CDR3 length is 15 residues. Germline V gene lookup returns CDR1 MNHNS and CDR2 SASEGT. The CDR3, as DNA: TGTGCCAGCAGTGAAGTACCGGGACTACAAAACATTCAGTACTTC. This translates into CASSEVPGLQNIQYF.

This clonotype turned up a few times. The V gene is TRBV6-1, the J gene TRBJ2-7; 10 bases align to TRBD2. Germline V gene data show CDR1 as MNHNS and CDR2 as SASEGT. CDR3 length: 14 amino acids. The trim removed 5 bases at V and 7 bases at J, leaving 8 bases unmatched. The DNA of the CDR3 is TGTGCCAGCAGTTTTAGCGGGAGGAGTACAGAGCAGTACTTC. This sequence encodes CASSFSGRSTEQYF.

This clonotype was recorded many times. The V and J genes are TRBV12-3 or TRBV12-4 and TRBJ2-4; D may be TRBD1 (5 bases). Deletions cut 3 bases from V and 3 bases from J, with 12 bases between. This CDR3 is 15 amino acids long. CDR3 sequence: CASSLWGADKNIQYF. CDR3 coding DNA: TGTGCCAGCAGTTTGTGGGGCGCAGACAAAAACATTCAGTACTTC.